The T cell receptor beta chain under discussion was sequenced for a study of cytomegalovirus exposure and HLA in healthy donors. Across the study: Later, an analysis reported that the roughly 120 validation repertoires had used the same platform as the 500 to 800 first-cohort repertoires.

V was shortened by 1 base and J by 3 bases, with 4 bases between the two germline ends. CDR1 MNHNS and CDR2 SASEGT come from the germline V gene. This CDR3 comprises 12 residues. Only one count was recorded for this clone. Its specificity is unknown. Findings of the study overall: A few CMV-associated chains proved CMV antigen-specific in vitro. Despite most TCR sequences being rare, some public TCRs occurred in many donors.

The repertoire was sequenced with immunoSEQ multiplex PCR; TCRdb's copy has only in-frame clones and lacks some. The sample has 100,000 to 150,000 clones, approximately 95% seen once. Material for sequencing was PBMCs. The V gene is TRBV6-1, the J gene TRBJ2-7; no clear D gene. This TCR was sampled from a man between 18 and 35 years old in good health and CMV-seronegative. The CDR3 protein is CASSEVSYEQYF. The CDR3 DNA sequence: TGTGCCAGCAGTGAAGTCAGCTACGAGCAGTACTTC.